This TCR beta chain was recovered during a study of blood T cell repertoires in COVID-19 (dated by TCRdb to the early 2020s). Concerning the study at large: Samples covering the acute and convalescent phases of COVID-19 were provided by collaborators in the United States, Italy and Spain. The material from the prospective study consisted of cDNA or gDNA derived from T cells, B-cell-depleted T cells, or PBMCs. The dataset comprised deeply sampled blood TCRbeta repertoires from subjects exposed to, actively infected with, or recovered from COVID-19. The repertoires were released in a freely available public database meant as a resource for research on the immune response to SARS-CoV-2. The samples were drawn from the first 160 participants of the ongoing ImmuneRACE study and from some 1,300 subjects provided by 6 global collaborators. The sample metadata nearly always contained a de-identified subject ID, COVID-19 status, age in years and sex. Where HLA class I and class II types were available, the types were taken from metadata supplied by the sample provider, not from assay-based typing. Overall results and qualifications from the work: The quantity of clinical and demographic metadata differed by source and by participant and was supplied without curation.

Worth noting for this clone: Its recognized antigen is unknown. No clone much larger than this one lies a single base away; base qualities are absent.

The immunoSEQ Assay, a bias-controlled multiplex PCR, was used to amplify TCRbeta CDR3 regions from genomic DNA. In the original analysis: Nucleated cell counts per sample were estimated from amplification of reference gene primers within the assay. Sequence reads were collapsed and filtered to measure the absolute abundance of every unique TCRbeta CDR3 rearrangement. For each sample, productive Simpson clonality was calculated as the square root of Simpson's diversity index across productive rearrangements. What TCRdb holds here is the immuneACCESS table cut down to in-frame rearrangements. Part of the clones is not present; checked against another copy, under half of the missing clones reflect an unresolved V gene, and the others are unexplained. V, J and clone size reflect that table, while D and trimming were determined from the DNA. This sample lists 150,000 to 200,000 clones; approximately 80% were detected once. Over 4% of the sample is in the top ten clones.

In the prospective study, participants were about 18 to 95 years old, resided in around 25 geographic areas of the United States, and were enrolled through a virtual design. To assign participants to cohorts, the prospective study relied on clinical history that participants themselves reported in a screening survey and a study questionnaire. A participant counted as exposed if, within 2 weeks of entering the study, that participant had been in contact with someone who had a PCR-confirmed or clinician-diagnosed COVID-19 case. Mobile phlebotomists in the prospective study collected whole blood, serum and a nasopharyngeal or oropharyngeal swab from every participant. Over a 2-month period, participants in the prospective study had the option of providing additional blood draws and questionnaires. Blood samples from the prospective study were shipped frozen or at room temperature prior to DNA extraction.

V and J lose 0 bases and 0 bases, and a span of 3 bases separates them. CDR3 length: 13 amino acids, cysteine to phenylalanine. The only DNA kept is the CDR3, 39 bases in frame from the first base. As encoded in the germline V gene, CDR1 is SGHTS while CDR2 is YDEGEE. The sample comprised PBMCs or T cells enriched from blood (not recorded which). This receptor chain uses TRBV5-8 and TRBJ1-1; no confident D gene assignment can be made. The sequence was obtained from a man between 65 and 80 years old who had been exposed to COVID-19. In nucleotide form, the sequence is TGTGCCAGCAGCTTGGCAGTGAACACTGAAGCTTTCTTT. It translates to CASSLAVNTEAFF.